These T cell receptor beta chains were read from a single sample in a study of blood T cell repertoires in COVID-19. The method was immunoSEQ multiplex PCR; TCRdb's version includes in-frame clones alone and lacks a portion of them. The sample has about 230,000 clones; 70% to 90% are singletons. Sequencing input: peripheral blood. Receptors were obtained from a middle-aged man with acute or convalescent COVID-19. Each CDR3 is given with its conserved first and last residue. Fields, in order: V gene, clone size, D gene, J gene, CDR3 protein, CDR3 DNA. A D gene is named only where the DNA matches it firmly. Clone size is shown for a subset of rows, as once, few, many or a class of expanded clone.

TRBV14,.,.,TRBJ1-2,CASSQDMARNYGYTF,TGTGCCAGCAGCCAAGATATGGCCAGGAACTATGGCTACACCTTC
TRBV28,few,.,TRBJ1-2,CASRVGQFYGYTF,TGTGCCAGCAGGGTGGGGCAGTTCTATGGCTACACCTTC
TRBV11-2,few,TRBD1,TRBJ2-1,CASSLFPRTGEYNEQFF,TGTGCCAGCAGCTTATTTCCGCGGACAGGGGAATACAATGAGCAGTTCTTC
TRBV28,.,TRBD2,TRBJ2-3,CASSPRTSGIKQYF,TGTGCCAGCAGCCCCCGGACTAGCGGAATAAAGCAGTATTTT
TRBV5-4,once,TRBD1,TRBJ1-3,CASSLDGGGASGNTIYF,TGTGCCAGCAGCTTGGATGGAGGGGGCGCGAGTGGAAACACCATATATTTT
TRBV28,.,.,TRBJ1-5,CASSLADYSNQPQHF,TGTGCCAGCAGTTTGGCGGACTATAGCAATCAGCCCCAGCATTTT
TRBV12-3/TRBV12-4,few,.,TRBJ1-1,CASSYTPTEAFF,TGTGCCAGCAGTTACACCCCCACTGAAGCTTTCTTT
TRBV7-3,.,.,TRBJ2-7,CASSLIGGGTYEQYF,TGTGCCAGCAGCTTAATAGGTGGGGGCACCTACGAGCAGTACTTC
TRBV13,.,.,TRBJ1-3,CASSGNREGMHTIYF,TGTGCCAGCAGCGGAAACAGGGAGGGGATGCACACCATATATTTT
TRBV7-6,.,TRBD1,TRBJ1-6,CASSGDRDNSPLHF,TGTGCCAGCAGCGGGGACAGGGATAATTCACCCCTCCACTTT
TRBV5-1,.,.,TRBJ2-7,CASSLASSGGGLSYEQYF,TGCGCCAGCAGCTTGGCATCTTCGGGGGGCGGACTCTCCTACGAGCAGTACTTC
TRBV11-2,.,TRBD1,TRBJ2-5,CASSLGGQGRETQYF,TGTGCCAGCAGCTTAGGGGGACAGGGAAGGGAGACCCAGTACTTC
TRBV5-1,.,TRBD1,TRBJ1-1,CASSLTGGSTEAFF,TGCGCCAGCAGCTTAACAGGGGGTAGTACTGAAGCTTTCTTT
TRBV5-6,.,.,TRBJ1-2,CASSLEYRAMSYTF,TGTGCCAGCAGCTTGGAGTACAGAGCTATGAGCTACACCTTC
TRBV2,.,.,TRBJ1-1,CASSEYLVGSTEAFF,TGTGCCAGCAGTGAATACTTGGTGGGGAGCACTGAAGCTTTCTTT
TRBV30,.,.,TRBJ1-5,CAWSAGDYQPQHF,TGTGCCTGGAGTGCAGGGGATTATCAGCCCCAGCATTTT
TRBV11-2,.,.,TRBJ2-3,CASSPATGTQYF,TGTGCCAGCAGCCCAGCAACAGGGACGCAGTATTTT
TRBV4-3,once,TRBD1,TRBJ2-2,CASSYSGQGASGELFF,TGCGCCAGCAGCTATAGTGGACAGGGGGCAAGCGGGGAGCTGTTTTTT
TRBV7-2,.,.,TRBJ1-4,CASSLERSNEKLFF,TGTGCCAGCAGCTTAGAGAGATCCAATGAAAAACTGTTTTTT
TRBV28,.,TRBD1,TRBJ1-2,CASSSPGQGLANYGYTF,TGTGCCAGCAGTTCCCCGGGACAGGGTTTAGCTAACTATGGCTACACCTTC
TRBV9,few,TRBD1,TRBJ2-5,CASSAQAGGVWETQYF,TGTGCCAGCAGCGCGCAGGCAGGGGGAGTGTGGGAGACCCAGTACTTC
TRBV13,.,TRBD1,TRBJ2-3,CASSSGTGLTDTQYF,TGTGCCAGCAGCTCCGGGACAGGGTTGACAGATACGCAGTATTTT
TRBV4-2,.,TRBD2,TRBJ2-5,CASSQASGGTLTAQETQYF,TGTGCCAGCAGCCAAGCTAGCGGGGGGACCCTCACCGCCCAAGAGACCCAGTACTTC
TRBV10-3,.,TRBD2,TRBJ2-2,CAITGTSGGADTGELFF,TGTGCCATCACCGGGACTAGCGGGGGGGCTGACACCGGGGAGCTGTTTTTT
TRBV15,.,.,TRBJ2-2,CATSRNTGELFF,TGTGCCACCAGCCGGAACACCGGGGAGCTGTTTTTT
TRBV27,.,.,TRBJ2-2,CASSLEGTGELFF,TGTGCCAGCAGTTTAGAGGGCACCGGGGAGCTGTTTTTT
TRBV21-1,once,.,TRBJ2-3,CATMRAGFTDTQYF,TGTGCCACCATGAGGGCGGGGTTCACAGATACGCAGTATTTT
TRBV3-1/TRBV3-2,.,TRBD2,TRBJ2-7,CASSRTGTSDREQYF,TGTGCCAGCAGCCGGACCGGGACTAGCGACCGCGAGCAGTACTTC
TRBV19,.,TRBD1,TRBJ1-1,CASTGTGKETTEAFF,TGTGCCAGTACCGGGACAGGGAAAGAGACCACTGAAGCTTTCTTT
TRBV5-6,.,TRBD1,TRBJ1-2,CASSLAGGRGYGYTF,TGTGCCAGCAGCTTGGCTGGGGGCAGGGGGTATGGCTACACCTTC
TRBV2,.,.,TRBJ2-1,CASSVGGHSYNEQFF,TGTGCCAGCAGTGTTGGCGGGCATTCCTACAATGAGCAGTTCTTC